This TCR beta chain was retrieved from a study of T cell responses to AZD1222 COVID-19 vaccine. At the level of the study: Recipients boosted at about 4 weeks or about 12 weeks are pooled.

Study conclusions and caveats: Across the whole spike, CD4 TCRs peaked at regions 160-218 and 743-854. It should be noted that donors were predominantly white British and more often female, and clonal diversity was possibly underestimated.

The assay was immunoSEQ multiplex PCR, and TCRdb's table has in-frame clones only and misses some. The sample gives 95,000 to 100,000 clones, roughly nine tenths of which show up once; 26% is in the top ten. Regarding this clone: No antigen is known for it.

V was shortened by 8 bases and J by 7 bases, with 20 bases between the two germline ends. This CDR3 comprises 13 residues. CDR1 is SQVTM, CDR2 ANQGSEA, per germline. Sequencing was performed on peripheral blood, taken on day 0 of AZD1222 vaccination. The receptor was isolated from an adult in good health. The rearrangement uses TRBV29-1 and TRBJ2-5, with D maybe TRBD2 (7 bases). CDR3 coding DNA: TGCAGCCCTGAAGGACTAGGGGGGGCGACCCAGTACTTC. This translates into CSPEGLGGATQYF.